These 23 T cell receptor beta chains were all obtained from the same sample, sequenced in a study of cytomegalovirus exposure and HLA in healthy donors. In the PCR, 60 Vbeta and 13 Jbeta primers were used. The data were produced by immunoSEQ multiplex PCR, yet TCRdb's version contains in-frame clones alone and is incomplete. This table holds some 110,000 clones, around two thirds found once. The sequenced material came from PBMCs. The receptors shown here come from a man between 60 and 75 years old in good health and CMV-seropositive.

The chain has TRBV5-8 and TRBJ2-7; weak D call: TRBD1 (6 bases). This CDR3 comprises 14 residues. Trimming stripped 5 bases from V and 2 bases from J, with 14 bases between. Germline values: CDR1 SGHTS, CDR2 YDEGEE. CDR3 DNA: TGTGCCAGCAGAATTGGGACAATGACCTACGAGCAGTACTTC. It yields the protein CASRIGTMTYEQYF. The full variable domain, completed using reference TRBV5-8 and TRBJ2-7, is EAGVTQSPTHLIKTRGQQATLRCSPISGHTSVYWYQQALGLGLQFLLWYDEGEERNRGNFPPRFSGRQFPNYSSELNVNALELEDSALYLCASRIGTMTYEQYFGPGTRLTVT.

The chain carries TRBV29-1 and TRBJ1-1; D is uncertain. The CDR3 covers 13 residues. The V end lost 6 bases, the J end lost 10 bases, and 21 bases lay between the germline ends. Per the germline V gene, CDR1 is SQVTM and CDR2 is ANQGSEA. CDR3 protein: CSVSQSFATPAFF. CDR3 nucleotide sequence: TGCAGCGTGTCACAGAGTTTCGCGACCCCAGCTTTCTTT. Variable domain in full (rest from reference TRBV29-1 and TRBJ1-1): SAVISQKPSRDICQRGTSLTIQCQVDSQVTMMFWYRQQPGQSLTLIATANQGSEATYESGFVIDKFPISRPNLTFSTLTVSNMSPEDSSIYLCSVSQSFATPAFFGQGTRLTVV.

V gene TRBV4-1 combines with J gene TRBJ2-7; D uncertain. Germline V gene sequence: CDR1 MGHRA, CDR2 YSYEKL. CDR3 length: 13 residues. The germline V and J ends were trimmed by 4 bases and 9 bases, with 16 bases remaining between them. In nucleotides, the CDR3 is TGCGCCAGCAGCCGTCTAGGTGGTGCCCTGCAGTACTTC. Translation: CASSRLGGALQYF.

The chain joins TRBV6-5 to TRBJ2-1; perhaps TRBD2 as D (5 bases). The V end was cut by 7 bases, the J end by 10 bases, with 14 bases between. This CDR3 comprises 12 residues. Germline-derived CDR1 and CDR2 are MNHEY and SVGAGI. The CDR3 is CASKPAAKEQFF. CDR3 coding DNA: TGTGCCAGCAAACCAGCGGCCAAGGAGCAGTTCTTC.

The chain is built from TRBV5-4 and TRBJ1-2; 10 nucleotides align to TRBD1. J lost 5 bases, V lost 4 bases, and 8 bases had no gene match. The CDR3 has 15 amino acids. Per the germline V gene, CDR1 is SGHNT and CDR2 is YYREEE (reference sequence). The CDR3 DNA reads as TGTGCCAGCAGCCCCCGGGACAGGGGACTATATGGCTACACCTTC. The encoded protein is CASSPRDRGLYGYTF.

The chain uses TRBV18 and TRBJ2-5; 7 nucleotides line up with TRBD1. The germline CDR1 and CDR2 sequences are KGHSH and LQKENI. Trimming removed 4 bases from V and 0 bases from J; junction bases left unmatched: 5. The CDR3 length is 15 residues. The CDR3 nucleotides read TGTGCCAGCTCACTCGGGACAGAGTACCAAGAGACCCAGTACTTC. This translates into CASSLGTEYQETQYF. Full variable domain (remainder filled in from reference TRBV18 and TRBJ2-5): NAGVMQNPRHLVRRRGQEARLRCSPMKGHSHVYWYRQLPEEGLKFMVYLQKENIIDESGMPKERFSAEFPKEGPSILRIQQVVRGDSAAYFCASSLGTEYQETQYFGPGTRLLVL.

The chain combines TRBV6-5 with TRBJ1-1; no definite D call. Per the germline V gene, CDR1 is MNHEY and CDR2 is SVGAGI. This CDR3 spans 15 amino acids. V dropped 2 bases and J dropped 6 bases, with 16 bases sitting between them. CDR3 DNA sequence: TGTGCCAGCAGTTACAGGGAGGGTCGAAGAGCTGAAGCTTTCTTT. As protein: CASSYREGRRAEAFF.

This rearrangement joins TRBV10-1 to TRBJ1-6, with D tentatively TRBD1 (6 bases). This CDR3 region has 13 residues. CDR1 is WNHNN and CDR2 is SYGVQD in the germline V gene (reference sequence). V dropped 5 bases and J dropped 7 bases, with 9 bases sitting between them. The DNA for the CDR3 is TGCGCCAGCAGTCCGGGACACAATTCACCCCTCCACTTT. Amino acids: CASSPGHNSPLHF.

V gene TRBV11-1 combines with J gene TRBJ1-3; D gene unclear. Germline assignment: CDR1 SGHAT and CDR2 FQDESV (reference sequence). Trimming removed 5 bases at V and 4 bases at J, with 12 bases between. This CDR3 region has 14 residues. The CDR3 sequence: CASSNLERGNTIYF. Written as DNA, the CDR3 is TGTGCCAGCAGCAACCTGGAGCGAGGAAACACCATATATTTT.

The chain is built from TRBV7-9 and TRBJ2-7, with 8 bases matching TRBD1. Germline loops: CDR1 SEHNR, CDR2 FQNEAQ (reference sequence). The CDR3 is made up of 14 amino acids. Trimming cost V 5 bases and J 7 bases; bases outside gene matches: 10. The CDR3: CASSLHQGAREQYF. The CDR3 bases are TGTGCCAGCAGCCTCCACCAGGGGGCTCGAGAGCAGTACTTC.

A few counts support this clone. The rearrangement uses TRBV6-4 and TRBJ1-5; no reliable D call. Per germline, CDR1 MRHNA and CDR2 SNTAGT. The V and J ends lost 7 bases and 0 bases respectively, with 16 bases between them. The CDR3 covers 16 residues. CDR3 DNA sequence: TGTGCCAGCACTTCGGTTTGGTCTTATAGCAATCAGCCCCAGCATTTT. This encodes CASTSVWSYSNQPQHF.

The V call is TRBV5-8, the J call TRBJ2-7, with TRBD1 matching 9 bases. The junction had 4 bases not matched to a gene; V was cut back by 2 bases and J by 4 bases. This CDR3 has 14 amino acids. Germline-derived CDR1 and CDR2 are SGHTS and YDEGEE. CDR3 sequence reads: CASSLQGAVYEQYF. CDR3 sequence (DNA): TGTGCCAGCAGCTTACAGGGGGCGGTGTACGAGCAGTACTTC. Full variable domain (missing parts from reference TRBV5-8 and TRBJ2-7): EAGVTQSPTHLIKTRGQQATLRCSPISGHTSVYWYQQALGLGLQFLLWYDEGEERNRGNFPPRFSGRQFPNYSSELNVNALELEDSALYLCASSLQGAVYEQYFGPGTRLTVT.

The V gene is TRBV7-9, the J gene TRBJ2-7; no reliable D call. Germline-derived CDR1 and CDR2 are SEHNR and FQNEAQ (reference sequence). The CDR3 consists of 11 residues. Trimming pared 5 bases from V and 2 bases from J, leaving 4 bases between. The DNA of the CDR3 is TGTGCCAGCAGCGCGACCTACGAGCAGTACTTC. The encoded protein is CASSATYEQYF.

This clone was detected only once. J is TRBJ2-1 and V is TRBV5-6, with D possibly matching TRBD2 (5 bases). Germline V gives CDR1 SGHDT, CDR2 YYEEEE. This CDR3 is built from 13 residues. V was trimmed by 4 bases and J by 3 bases, leaving 8 bases between them. The CDR3 DNA reads TGTGCCAGCAGCACTGGGAGCTACAATGAGCAGTTCTTC. Its protein is CASSTGSYNEQFF.

With respect to this clone: At the DNA level, this CDR3 is encoded by other sequences in the same sample as well. This sequence joins TRBV5-1 and TRBJ1-2; D is uncertain. CDR1 and CDR2 (germline): SGHRS, YFSETQ. CDR3 length equals 14 residues. Deletions cut 5 bases from V and 4 bases from J, with 15 bases between. CDR3 nucleotides: TGCGCCAGCAGTCCCCGGGAAGGGTCCTATGGCTACACCTTC. It specifies CASSPREGSYGYTF.

This chain connects TRBV27 to TRBJ1-1; a possible D gene is TRBD1 (5 bases). Germline lookup yields CDR1 MNHEY and CDR2 SMNVEV (reference sequence). The CDR3 is 11 amino acids. V dropped 6 bases and J dropped 13 bases, with 15 bases sitting between them. The CDR3 protein is CASSPGLPIFF. In DNA, the CDR3 is TGTGCCAGCAGCCCGGGACTCCCCATTTTCTTT.

The chain recombines TRBV6-5 with TRBJ1-2; 9 bases agree with TRBD1. The germline gives CDR1 MNHEY, CDR2 SVGAGI. The CDR3 runs to 14 residues. V gave up 3 bases and J gave up 8 bases; unmatched junction bases: 7. The CDR3 coding sequence is TGTGCCAGCAGTTATGGGAACAGGGGGCAAGGCTACACCTTC. Protein sequence: CASSYGNRGQGYTF.

This clone showed up just once. The chain joins TRBV7-8 to TRBJ2-7, with D perhaps TRBD1 (5 bases). This CDR3 region has 14 residues. Germline CDR1 and CDR2: SGHVS and FQNEAQ. V dropped 2 bases and J dropped 3 bases, with 11 bases sitting between them. The CDR3 loop is CASSLRTGLYEQYF. The CDR3 DNA reads as TGTGCCAGCAGCTTACGCACAGGCCTCTACGAGCAGTACTTC.

This clone appeared a few times. The V and J genes are TRBV30 and TRBJ2-7; weak D call: TRBD2 (5 bases). Looked up from germline, CDR1 is GTSNPN and CDR2 is SVGIG (reference sequence). Trimming cost V 4 bases and J 4 bases, with 14 bases left between them. The length of the CDR3 is 13 residues. The CDR3 DNA reads TGTGCCTGGACCGAGGGAAACCCTTACGAGCAGTACTTC. Its protein product is CAWTEGNPYEQYF.

The chain couples TRBV18 to TRBJ1-6; D is ambiguous. Germline V CDR1 and CDR2: KGHSH, LQKENI. V was shortened by 3 bases and J by 8 bases, with 11 bases between the two germline ends. This CDR3 contains 14 residues. The CDR3 is CASSPNGRDSPLHF. In DNA form, the CDR3 reads TGTGCCAGCTCACCCAACGGGAGGGATTCACCCCTCCACTTT.

The V call is TRBV5-1, the J call TRBJ2-5; 8 nucleotides align to TRBD2. Germline V CDR1 and CDR2: SGHRS, YFSETQ. The CDR3 contains 14 residues. The trim removed 5 bases at V and 3 bases at J, leaving 6 bases unmatched. Here the CDR3 reads CASRPLTSEETQYF. The CDR3, as DNA: TGCGCCAGCAGGCCCCTGACTAGCGAAGAGACCCAGTACTTC.

This clone was recorded once. The chain recombines TRBV9 with TRBJ1-5; maybe TRBD1 (5 bases). The ends were cut back, 0 bases at V and 7 bases at J, with 11 bases in the middle. The CDR3 consists of 14 residues. Germline V gene sequence: CDR1 SGDLS, CDR2 YYNGEE. CDR3 amino acids: CASSVAGDGQPQHF. In DNA form, the CDR3 reads TGTGCCAGCAGCGTAGCGGGGGATGGACAGCCCCAGCATTTT.

The rearrangement links TRBV18 to TRBJ1-1, with TRBD1 matching over 8 bases. Germline lookup yields CDR1 KGHSH and CDR2 LQKENI. Trimming at V came to 2 bases and at J to 0 bases, leaving 5 bases not matched to a gene. The CDR3 is made up of 16 amino acids. DNA for the CDR3: TGTGCCAGCTCACCAGGGACAGGCCTGATGAACACTGAAGCTTTCTTT. Protein sequence: CASSPGTGLMNTEAFF.